Sequencing of this T cell receptor beta chain was carried out in a study of OX40 agonist ivuxolimab in advanced cancers. Looking at the study overall: Participants averaged approximately 61 years of age (range about 23 to 90) and were roughly 83% male.

The CDR3 loop spans 19 amino acids. The ends lost 2 bases at V and 0 bases at J; junction bases unmatched: 13. Looked up from germline, CDR1 is SGHAT and CDR2 is FQNNGV. The protocol was immunoSEQ multiplex PCR, while the TCRdb copy is restricted to in-frame clones and leaves out a portion. The data show approximately 47,000 clones, about nine tenths seen once. This receptor was taken from an adult with an advanced solid tumor such as melanoma, head and neck, liver or kidney cancer. The sequencing used CD4+ or CD8+ T cells sorted from blood, collected in a trial of the OX40 agonist ivuxolimab. The V and J genes are TRBV11-2 and TRBJ1-1; 9 bases match TRBD1. CDR3 nucleotides: TGTGCCAGCAGCTTATCCGCTCTCGCCGGGACAGGGTTGAACACTGAAGCTTTCTTT. Translating gives CASSLSALAGTGLNTEAFF.